Listed below are T cell receptor beta chains from one sample, sequenced in a study of cytomegalovirus exposure and HLA in healthy donors. Assay used: immunoSEQ multiplex PCR; TCRdb lists only in-frame clones, some missing. This table has 110,000 to 150,000 clones, about 10% appearing once. The sequenced sample consisted of PBMCs. The receptors here all came from a man aged 45-60 years in good health and CMV-seronegative. Each CDR3 is given with its conserved first and last residue. D genes are given only for firm matches. Clone size appears in some rows only: once, few, many, or a class for an expanded clone.

d_call	j_call	clone_size	v_call	cdr3_nt	cdr3_aa
-	TRBJ2-1	many	TRBV27	TGTGCCAGCAGTCCCTCCACCGGCTCCTACAATGAGCAGTTCTTC	CASSPSTGSYNEQFF
TRBD2	TRBJ2-1	-	TRBV2	TGTGCCAGCAGTGAAGGGGGGGGGATAGAGCAGTTCTTC	CASSEGGGIEQFF
TRBD1	TRBJ1-2	-	TRBV4-1	TGCGCCAGCAGCCAAGATACGGGACAGGGGTTTAACTATGGCTACACCTTC	CASSQDTGQGFNYGYTF
TRBD1	TRBJ2-3	few	TRBV5-1	TGCGCCAGCAGCGAGAAGACAGGGACACTCACAGATACGCAGTATTTT	CASSEKTGTLTDTQYF
-	TRBJ1-3	few	TRBV6-1	TGTGCCAGCAGTGAAGATGACAGGTCTTGGGCGGGAAACACCATATATTTT	CASSEDDRSWAGNTIYF
-	TRBJ2-2	-	TRBV5-1	TGCGCCAGCAGCCACCTCCCTGGGGGCGCGAACACCGGGGAGCTGTTTTTT	CASSHLPGGANTGELFF
-	TRBJ1-1	few	TRBV6-5	TGTGCCAGCAGTTACTGGGACTCAAACACTGAAGCTTTCTTT	CASSYWDSNTEAFF
-	TRBJ2-7	-	TRBV30	TGTGCCTGGAGTGTAACTCGGGGGTTTAAGTACTTC	CAWSVTRGFKYF
-	TRBJ2-1	few	TRBV6-1	TGTGCCGGCCAGGAGGGTCCTAGTAACAATGAGCAGTTCTTC	CAGQEGPSNNEQFF
TRBD2	TRBJ2-5	-	TRBV25-1	TGTGCCAGCAGTGCCCATTGGAGCGGGGGCTCACAAGAGACCCAGTACTTC	CASSAHWSGGSQETQYF
-	TRBJ2-3	-	TRBV6-4	TGTGCCAGCAGTGACTCGGGAGCTTCCACAGATACGCAGTATTTT	CASSDSGASTDTQYF
-	TRBJ1-1	few	TRBV16	TGTGCCAGCAGCCAATCAGGAGGGAACACTGAAGCTTTCTTT	CASSQSGGNTEAFF
-	TRBJ2-3	-	TRBV6-1	TGTGCCAGCAATCAGGGGCCATACACAGATACGCAGTATTTT	CASNQGPYTDTQYF
TRBD1	TRBJ2-7	few	TRBV10-1	TGCGCCAGCAGTGGTGGGACAGGGGGCTACGAGCAGTACTTC	CASSGGTGGYEQYF
TRBD1	TRBJ1-3	few	TRBV9	TGTGCCAGCAGCGGGAGGGACAGGGGTAGAAACACCATATATTTT	CASSGRDRGRNTIYF
TRBD1	TRBJ2-1	-	TRBV29-1	TGCAGCGTTACCGGGACAGGGAGGTTCGGGCAGTTCTTC	CSVTGTGRFGQFF